This T cell receptor (beta chain) is drawn from a study of blood T cell repertoires in COVID-19. Study-level information: Acute and convalescent COVID-19 samples came from the United States, Italy and Spain. Sources were T cells, B-cell-depleted T cells, or PBMCs; the material itself was cDNA or gDNA.

Original processing methods: The assay estimated nucleated cells by amplifying reference gene primers. Produced via immunoSEQ multiplex PCR; TCRdb's table is partial and in-frame only. V and J calls plus clone size are reproduced from that table; the DNA served to infer D and trimming. Among tens of thousands of clones listed, around 88% were seen once. With V trimmed by 4 bases and J by 5 bases, 14 bases remained unmatched. The CDR3 runs 17 residues. The V gene's germline CDR1 is SGHTS and CDR2 YDEGEE. The TCR sequence derives from a human donor in a cohort sampled during active COVID-19. Sequencing input: peripheral blood. The chain carries TRBV5-8 and TRBJ2-1; 8 bases fit TRBD1. CDR3 residues: CASSPGQGALGNNEQFF. The CDR3 DNA reads TGTGCCAGCAGCCCCGGCCAGGGGGCATTAGGAAACAATGAGCAGTTCTTC.